This is a list of T cell receptor beta chains from one sample in a study of lymphopenia after photon versus proton radiotherapy. TCRdb keeps only in-frame clones here, not all; method: immunoSEQ multiplex PCR. The table has approximately 25,000 clones, roughly 86% seen once. The sample was peripheral blood, taken from a patient treated with photon-based radiotherapy. The receptors come from a man in his forties or fifties with gastric cancer. Both conserved end residues are trimmed from each CDR3.

j_gene | v_gene | CDR3aa
TRBJ1-1 | TRBV7-2 | ASSLMTNTEAF
TRBJ1-2 | TRBV6-6 | ASSYRVGGTALGYT
TRBJ1-1 | TRBV2 | ASTERGLGTEAF
TRBJ1-3 | TRBV2 | ASRGQGPQRNTIY
TRBJ1-1 | TRBV6-1 | ASSPQTGETEAF
TRBJ1-5 | TRBV15 | ATSSLSVRPQH
TRBJ1-4 | TRBV7-6 | ASSLRAGEKLF
TRBJ2-5 | TRBV30 | AWSSVTGLGETQY
TRBJ2-3 | TRBV19 | ASSTNSGGATDTQY
TRBJ2-1 | TRBV6-6 | ASSYSEQGNEQF
TRBJ2-7 | TRBV5-1 | ASSHGPRAENEQY
TRBJ2-7 | TRBV5-1 | ASSLAGLSSHEQY
TRBJ1-6 | TRBV19 | ARSVGEHNSPLH
TRBJ1-2 | TRBV20-1 | SATGGQGYT
TRBJ1-4 | TRBV15 | ATSRTGLREKLF
TRBJ1-2 | TRBV9 | ASSSGFYGYT
TRBJ2-2 | TRBV5-4 | ASSLGPQRGGTGELF
TRBJ1-2 | TRBV27 | ASSLFQGYYGYT
TRBJ2-5 | TRBV6-5 | ASSYSTGPETQY
TRBJ2-3 | TRBV4-1 | ASSQADTQY
TRBJ2-1 | TRBV9 | ASSAVYQPHNEQF
TRBJ2-3 | TRBV11-2 | ASSLGRRAEPQY
TRBJ2-3 | TRBV20-1 | SAQSTDTQY
TRBJ2-3 | TRBV7-3 | ASSSGTVSTDTQY
TRBJ1-1 | TRBV30 | AWKGWGPNTEAF
TRBJ1-1 | TRBV14 | ASSQVLGVNTEAF
TRBJ1-4 | TRBV30 | AWSVDRGLEKLF
TRBJ1-4 | TRBV5-8 | ASSNEGKKLF
TRBJ2-5 | TRBV5-3 | ASSLDLSTQY
TRBJ2-5 | TRBV4-1 | ASSLDYTGGTQY
TRBJ1-5 | TRBV19 | ASSISSPGQPQH
TRBJ1-1 | TRBV5-1 | ASSLAPGAATEAF
NA | TRBV6-6 | ASSYSRLSYEQY
TRBJ1-2 | TRBV19 | ASSIPGTGNYGYT
TRBJ2-5 | TRBV20-1 | SARGGETQY
TRBJ2-3 | TRBV6-6 | ASSLTISTDTQY
TRBJ1-1 | TRBV6-5 | ASSSAGRAF
TRBJ1-1 | TRBV18 | ASSLRDPEAF
TRBJ1-1 | TRBV4-1 | ASSQADRPNTEAF
TRBJ2-2 | TRBV30 | AGQDANTGELF
TRBJ2-3 | TRBV7-3 | ASSYAGTREGGTQY
TRBJ2-2 | TRBV30 | AWSVGGVTGELF
TRBJ1-1 | TRBV18 | ASSPGQAENTEAF
TRBJ1-3 | TRBV5-1 | ASSPRAASGNTIY
TRBJ2-6 | TRBV15 | ATSRDRGRGANVLT
TRBJ2-7 | TRBV7-2 | ASTLQWGSYEQY
TRBJ2-7 | TRBV11-2 | ASSLVGGLREQY
TRBJ1-3 | TRBV19 | ASSKGGNTIY